This record looks at one T cell receptor (beta chain) sequence and its context. As yet, its antigen is unknown. TCRB transcripts that were expressed got sequenced, as all of the isolated RNA had been reverse transcribed. Assay used: immunoSEQ multiplex PCR; TCRdb lists only in-frame clones, some missing. The sample includes 130,000 to 150,000 clones, 48% of them seen just once. The sample originates from a study of beta chain features in type 1 diabetes. Every participating donor gave one draw, a heparinised blood sample averaging approximately 120 mL. Notes on the study in general: A closer apparent resemblance between naive, central memory and Treg TCRB repertoires was seen in patients than in healthy donors. These data did not resolve whether HLA type affects TCRB rearrangement.

Germline V gene lookup returns CDR1 SGHDT and CDR2 YYEEEE. The CDR3 runs to 16 residues. Trimming removed 3 bases at V and 9 bases at J, with 22 bases between. The V and J genes are TRBV5-6 and TRBJ2-1; no clear D. The sample consisted of Tregs from blood. The receptor was isolated from a young man in good health. The CDR3 nucleotides are TGTGCCAGCAGCTCTCCTCCCTCGACGCTCGGCGGTGAGCAGTTCTTC. It encodes CASSSPPSTLGGEQFF.